These 5 T cell receptor beta chains originate from one sample sequenced in a study of T cells in tumors and immune-related adverse events. Here immunoSEQ multiplex PCR was the method, and the copy in TCRdb shows in-frame clones only, minus some. The sample includes around 5,000 clones, roughly two thirds of them seen just once. The sample was gut tissue, taken from a patient treated with anti-PD-1 therapy. All receptors come from a female donor with metastatic renal cell carcinoma.

The CDR3 sequence: CASSSPRGTEEKLFF. The CDR3 DNA is TGTGCCAGCAGCTCACCCCGAGGGACAGAAGAAAAACTGTTTTTT. The chain employs TRBV7-6 and TRBJ1-4; TRBD1 agrees at 7 bases. CDR1 and CDR2 (germline): SGHVS, FNYEAQ. With 4 bases clipped from V and 8 bases from J, the junction kept 10 bases outside the gene matches. This CDR3 comprises 15 residues.

The chain has TRBV6-1 and TRBJ2-7, with D hard to call. V gave up 3 bases and J gave up 6 bases, with 15 bases separating them. This CDR3 region has 14 residues. Germline V CDR1 and CDR2: MNHNS, SASEGT. CDR3 sequence: CASSEADLSFEQYF. The CDR3 bases are TGTGCCAGCAGTGAGGCGGATCTGAGCTTCGAGCAGTACTTC.

This clone occurred once. CDR3 DNA sequence: TGTGCCAGCAGCTGGGGGGCTAAGCACTACAATGAGCAGTTCTTC. It is translated as CASSWGAKHYNEQFF. The chain carries TRBV12-1 and TRBJ2-1. TRBV12-1 constitutes a pseudogene. The CDR3 sequence is 15 residues long.

The chain is built from TRBV4-1 and TRBJ2-1, with 9 bases aligning to TRBD1. CDR3 length: 18 amino acids. Germline V gives CDR1 MGHRA, CDR2 YSYEKL. With V trimmed by 1 base and J by 4 bases, 11 bases remained unmatched. CDR3 sequence (DNA): TGCGCCAGCAGCCAAGCCGGCCGCCGCGGACAGGGGTACAATGAGCAGTTCTTC. It translates to CASSQAGRRGQGYNEQFF.

This clone is termed medium-sized (0.01 to 0.1%). This chain connects TRBV18 to TRBJ1-5, with D possibly being TRBD1 (6 bases). CDR1 is KGHSH, CDR2 LQKENI, per germline. There are 16 residues in the CDR3. The ends were cut back, 2 bases at V and 2 bases at J, with 13 bases in the middle. CDR3 DNA sequence: TGTGCCAGCTCACCAGTGGGGGGCGTTGGCAATCAGCCCCAGCATTTT. As protein: CASSPVGGVGNQPQHF.